This is a list of T cell receptor beta chains from one sample in a study of regulatory T cells in long-lasting Graves disease. TCRdb passed the multiplex PCR reads through MiXCR, listing each CDR3 protein once. The profile shows about 560,000 distinct CDR3 sequences, about 16% of them singletons. Another study also made use of these data, one on T cells in Graves' hyperthyroidism and ophthalmopathy.

The sequencing here drew on peripheral blood mononuclear cells (PBMCs), taken at new diagnosis, from a patient treated with antithyroid drugs. The receptors derive from a man between 18 and 29 years old with Graves disease. CDR3s include the opening cysteine and the closing phenylalanine or tryptophan. Each record gives: clone size, CDR3 length, V gene, D gene, J gene, CDR3 protein, CDR3 DNA. A D gene is named only where the DNA matches it firmly. Only part of the rows carry a size: once, few, many, or a class if the clone is expanded.

>many|15|TRBV28|TRBD2|TRBJ2-5
CASSGTLAGIETQYF
TGTGCCAGCAGTGGGACTCTAGCGGGTATAGAGACCCAGTACTTC
>few|14|TRBV5-1|.|TRBJ2-5
CASSLELPKETQYF
TGCGCCAGCAGCTTGGAGCTCCCAAAAGAGACCCAGTACTTC
>many|13|TRBV28|.|TRBJ2-7
CASRGTPSYEQYF
TGTGCCAGCAGAGGGACTCCCTCCTACGAGCAGTACTTC
>many|15|TRBV11-3|TRBD2|TRBJ2-1
CASSPGTSDYNEQFF
TGTGCCAGCAGCCCAGGGACTAGCGATTACAATGAGCAGTTCTTC
>.|15|TRBV7-9|TRBD1|TRBJ1-2
CASSPRDRGDYGYTF
TGTGCCAGCAGTCCTCGGGACAGGGGAGACTATGGCTACACCTTC
>many|12|TRBV13|TRBD1|TRBJ1-2
CASSQTGDGYTF
TGTGCCAGCAGCCAAACAGGGGATGGCTACACCTTC
>many|16|TRBV27|TRBD2|TRBJ2-1
CASSLSSSGAYNEQFF
TGTGCCAGCAGTTTATCTTCTAGCGGTGCCTACAATGAGCAGTTCTTC
>few|12|TRBV24-1|.|TRBJ2-7
CATSDFLYEQYF
TGTGCCACCAGTGATTTTTTATACGAGCAGTACTTC
>many|13|TRBV2|.|TRBJ2-7
CASSAGGSYEQYF
TGTGCCAGCAGTGCGGGTGGGTCCTACGAGCAGTACTTC
>few|17|TRBV6-1|.|TRBJ1-5
CASSPRYGTYDNQPQHF
TGTGCCAGCAGTCCACGTTACGGGACTTATGACAATCAGCCCCAGCATTTT
>many|16|TRBV4-1|TRBD2|TRBJ2-2
CASSQTGAGNTGELFF
TGCGCCAGCAGCCAGACGGGAGCGGGAAACACCGGGGAGCTGTTTTTT
>few|16|TRBV11-2|.|TRBJ1-1
CASSLSPGKANTEAFF
TGTGCCAGCAGCTTGTCCCCGGGGAAGGCGAACACTGAAGCTTTCTTT
>few|14|TRBV7-9|.|TRBJ2-3
CASSLVEVTDTQYF
TGTGCCAGCAGCTTAGTCGAGGTTACCGATACGCAGTATTTT
>many|20|TRBV12-3/TRBV12-4|.|TRBJ1-4
CASSKLTSWSGGLANEKLFF
TGTGCCAGCAGCAAACTAACCAGTTGGTCTGGGGGCTTAGCTAATGAAAAACTGTTTTTT
>few|15|TRBV20-1|TRBD2|TRBJ2-7
CSAREMTSGSHEQYF
TGCAGTGCTAGAGAAATGACTAGCGGGAGCCACGAGCAGTACTTC
>.|13|TRBV29-1|.|TRBJ1-2
CSVDSARGGGYTF
TGCAGCGTTGACTCGGCTAGGGGCGGGGGCTACACCTTC
>.|14|TRBV2|.|TRBJ1-6
CASSGPVDNSPLHF
TGTGCCAGCAGTGGTCCCGTCGATAATTCACCCCTCCACTTT
>.|18|TRBV10-1|TRBD2|TRBJ2-3
CASSEGRIAGGPAGTQYF
TGCGCCAGCAGTGAAGGGCGGATAGCGGGAGGGCCGGCGGGTACGCAGTATTTT
>many|14|TRBV20-1|.|TRBJ1-5
CSARVATSNQPQHF
TGCAGTGCTAGAGTTGCCACGAGCAATCAGCCCCAGCATTTT
>few|14|TRBV10-2|TRBD2|TRBJ2-3
CASSQAGVPDTQYF
TGCGCCAGCAGCCAAGCGGGAGTTCCCGATACGCAGTATTTT
>few|15|TRBV2|.|TRBJ2-4
CASSESGGAKNIQYF
TGTGCCAGCAGTGAAAGTGGGGGAGCCAAAAACATTCAGTACTTC
>few|13|TRBV15|.|TRBJ2-2
CATSARNTGELFF
TGTGCCACCAGTGCCAGGAACACCGGGGAGCTGTTTTTT
>many|13|TRBV12-3/TRBV12-4|.|TRBJ2-7
CASSRSSHYEQYF
TGTGCCAGCAGTAGGTCCTCCCACTACGAGCAGTACTTC
>many|17|TRBV6-1|TRBD2|TRBJ2-6
CASRLAGALSGANVLTF
TGTGCCAGCAGGCTAGCGGGAGCCCTCTCTGGGGCCAACGTCCTGACTTTC
>few|15|TRBV27|.|TRBJ1-2
CASRPSLGGANGYTF
TGTGCCAGCAGACCCTCCCTGGGGGGCGCAAATGGCTACACCTTC
>.|14|TRBV7-8|.|TRBJ1-1
CASSLVAVNTEAFF
TGTGCCAGCAGCTTAGTGGCGGTGAACACTGAAGCTTTCTTT
>.|13|TRBV3-1|.|TRBJ2-3
CASSQSLTVWVYF
TGTGCCAGCAGCCAAAGCCTAACGGTTTGGGTGTATTTT
>.|13|TRBV4-1|TRBD1|TRBJ1-4
CASSHPDRGGLFF
TGCGCCAGCAGCCATCCGGACAGGGGTGGGCTGTTTTTT
>many|14|TRBV3-1|.|TRBJ2-7
CASSQAGSSYEQYF
TGTGCCAGCAGCCAAGCGGGTAGCTCCTACGAGCAGTACTTC
>few|15|TRBV9|.|TRBJ1-5
CASPQWQPFNQPQHF
TGTGCCAGCCCCCAGTGGCAGCCTTTCAATCAGCCCCAGCATTTT
>.|13|TRBV10-1|.|TRBJ1-1
CASMDPRATEAFF
TGCGCCAGCATGGACCCGAGGGCGACTGAAGCTTTCTTT
>many|13|TRBV7-2|.|TRBJ2-7
CASSDYLGREQYF
TGTGCCAGCAGCGATTATTTAGGGCGGGAGCAGTACTTC
>.|14|TRBV7-3|TRBD2|TRBJ2-1
CASSLTSGSIEQFF
TGTGCCAGCAGCTTAACTAGCGGGAGTATTGAGCAGTTCTTC
>many|14|TRBV29-1|.|TRBJ2-7
CSVRNRDVSYEQYF
TGCAGCGTTAGAAACAGGGACGTTTCCTACGAGCAGTACTTC
>many|14|TRBV25-1|TRBD1|TRBJ1-1
CASTLGQGGTEAFF
TGTGCCAGCACCCTTGGACAGGGCGGCACTGAAGCTTTCTTT
>many|11|TRBV12-3/TRBV12-4|.|TRBJ2-7
CASSRLYEQYF
TGTGCCAGCAGTCGTTTGTACGAGCAGTACTTC
>many|17|TRBV6-1|.|TRBJ2-3
CASSDLQTESSTDTQYF
TGTGCCAGCAGTGACCTTCAGACAGAAAGTAGCACAGATACGCAGTATTTT
>.|15|TRBV6-2/TRBV6-3|.|TRBJ1-1
CASSYNVAENTEAFF
TGTGCCAGCAGTTACAACGTAGCAGAGAACACTGAAGCTTTCTTT
>.|17|TRBV7-6|TRBD2|TRBJ2-7
CASSLGTSGRTSYEQYF
TGTGCCAGCAGCTTAGGGACTAGCGGGAGGACTTCCTACGAGCAGTACTTC
>few|15|TRBV6-9|.|TRBJ1-2
CASSFTTWAGHGYTF
TGTGCCAGCAGTTTCACAACCTGGGCGGGGCATGGCTACACCTTC
>few|16|TRBV14|TRBD1|TRBJ2-1
CASSQEGTGPYNEQFF
TGTGCCAGCAGCCAAGAAGGGACAGGGCCCTACAATGAGCAGTTCTTC